The 18 T cell receptor beta chains given below trace back to one sample, sequenced in a study of shared T cell receptors in the human thymus (dated by TCRdb to the early 2020s). Library preparation was by the immunoSEQ multiplex PCR assay. Here the immuneACCESS table is served through TCRdb, limited to in-frame sequences with V and J called. Missing clones are a known gap in these copies; in checked studies unresolved V genes cover under half, and the rest lacks a known reason. This sample holds 700,000 to 750,000 clones; roughly 85% were observed only once. Of the sample, around 0.0099% is held by the ten largest clones. The sample was also linked to a second study, of human thymus T cells.

Specimen: thymocytes. These receptors were collected from a girl in the first two years of life with a congenital heart defect. Donor details come from another sample of the same person, matched by shared clones.

The chain's CDR3 is CAISERLQSSYNSPLHF. In DNA, the CDR3 is TGTGCCATCAGTGAACGTCTACAGAGCTCCTATAATTCACCCCTCCACTTT. The J gene is TRBJ1-6, the V gene TRBV10-3; D ambiguous. CDR1 and CDR2 from the germline V gene are ENHRY and SYGVKD. The length of the CDR3 is 17 residues. The V gene lost 3 bases and the J gene lost 0 bases, with 12 bases spanning the gap.

The count of this clone is one. The chain carries TRBV4-1 and TRBJ1-1; 7 nucleotides line up with TRBD1. Germline V CDR1 and CDR2: MGHRA, YSYEKL. J lost 4 bases, V lost 2 bases, and 10 bases had no gene match. CDR3 length: 16 amino acids. The CDR3 sequence: CASSQPQNRGGTEAFF. The CDR3 DNA sequence: TGCGCCAGCAGCCAACCACAGAACAGGGGAGGCACTGAAGCTTTCTTT.

The V gene is TRBV5-6, the J gene TRBJ1-5, with D possibly being TRBD1 (6 bases). This CDR3 region has 15 residues. V gave up 2 bases and J gave up 4 bases, with 13 bases separating them. CDR1 is SGHDT and CDR2 is YYEEEE in the germline V gene. This chain's CDR3 is CASSFLGQPNQPQHF. CDR3 nucleotides: TGTGCCAGCAGCTTCCTTGGACAGCCGAATCAGCCCCAGCATTTT.

This clone was found once. The V gene is TRBV28, the J gene TRBJ2-3, with a possible D match to TRBD1 (6 bases). CDR1 and CDR2 (germline): MDHEN, SYDVKM. This CDR3 has 16 residues. Trimming cost V 8 bases and J 4 bases, with 22 bases left between them. The CDR3 here is CASQNPRGPGADTQYF. The CDR3 DNA reads TGTGCCAGCCAAAATCCCAGGGGCCCCGGGGCAGATACGCAGTATTTT.

In DNA, the CDR3 is TGTGCCAGCAGGACAGGGGGCACTGAAGCTTTCTTT. Its translation is CASRTGGTEAFF. The chain couples TRBV2 to TRBJ1-1; 9 bases map to TRBD1. From germline, CDR1 is SNHLY and CDR2 FYNNEI. J gave up 4 bases and V 6 bases, and 0 bases lay outside the gene matches. This CDR3 contains 12 residues.

The chain employs TRBV5-1 and TRBJ2-2, with D perhaps matching TRBD2 (6 bases). Germline CDR1 and CDR2: SGHRS and YFSETQ. This CDR3 comprises 15 residues. V gave up 0 bases and J gave up 2 bases, with 8 bases separating them. CDR3 loop: CASSLGRGNTGELFF. The CDR3 DNA follows: TGCGCCAGCAGCTTGGGGCGGGGAAACACCGGGGAGCTGTTTTTT.

This clone appeared a single time. One end of the junction is discordant with germline, which a read error may explain. The chain recombines TRBV20-1 with TRBJ1-5; a weak D match, TRBD1 (5 bases). Germline CDR1 is DFQATT and CDR2 is SNEGSKA (reference sequence). This CDR3 is built from 11 residues. CDR3 loop: CSATDSTISYF. The CDR3 DNA reads TGCAGTGCTACTGACAGCACTATCTCGTATTTT.

This clone was seen once. The chain links TRBV4-1 to TRBJ1-1; 9 nucleotides line up with TRBD1. The CDR3 spans 19 residues. V dropped 1 base and J dropped 3; count of bases not matched to a gene: 15. The germline V gene encodes CDR1 MGHRA and CDR2 YSYEKL. The CDR3, as DNA: TGCGCCAGCAGCCAAGCTACCGGGACAGGGTCCTCCCCCTACACTGAAGCTTTCTTT. Its translation is CASSQATGTGSSPYTEAFF.

The rearrangement links TRBV5-6 to TRBJ2-3; 8 nucleotides match TRBD1. V dropped 5 bases and J dropped 4; count of bases not matched to a gene: 6. Germline values: CDR1 SGHDT, CDR2 YYEEEE. The CDR3 extends over 14 amino acids. The CDR3 loop is CASRQQGDPDTQYF. The CDR3 coding sequence is TGTGCCAGCAGACAACAGGGGGACCCAGATACGCAGTATTTT. Together with reference TRBV5-6 and TRBJ2-3, the CDR3 gives the full variable domain: DAGVTQSPTHLIKTRGQQVTLRCSPKSGHDTVSWYQQALGQGPQFIFQYYEEEERQRGNFPDRFSGHQFPNYSSELNVNALLLGDSALYLCASRQQGDPDTQYFGPGTRLTVL.

The CDR3 DNA reads as TGTGCCAGCAGTGGGACACGGACAGACCCCACTAGCACAGATACGCAGTATTTT. Translating it yields CASSGTRTDPTSTDTQYF. The genes are TRBV27 and TRBJ2-3, with TRBD1 as a possible D gene (6 bases). Germline CDR1 and CDR2: MNHEY and SMNVEV (reference sequence). Trimming stripped 5 bases from V and 0 bases from J, with 21 bases between. CDR3 size: 18 residues.

The J gene is TRBJ2-5, the V gene TRBV15, with a weak D call TRBD2 (6 bases). V lost 6 bases, J lost 5 bases, and 13 bases lay in between. There are 13 residues in the CDR3. Per the germline V gene, CDR1 is LNHNV and CDR2 is YYDKDF (reference sequence). CDR3 amino acids: CATRTGGHETQYF. The CDR3 DNA reads as TGTGCCACCAGGACTGGAGGGCACGAGACCCAGTACTTC.

Concerning this clone itself: A read error may produce the germline difference seen at one junction end. This chain joins TRBV27 and TRBJ1-5, with D unclear. The germline gives CDR1 MNHEY, CDR2 SMNVEV (reference sequence). The CDR3 length is 19 residues. The CDR3 spells CASSSYRSLATYSNQPQHF. DNA of the CDR3: TGTGCCAGCAGTTCATACCGGTCTCTCGCAACATATAGCAATCAGCCTCAGCATTTT.

J is TRBJ2-2 and V is TRBV29-1; D possibly corresponds to TRBD1 (6 bases). V lost 7 bases, J lost 4 bases, and 10 bases lay in between. This CDR3 contains 12 residues. Germline assignment: CDR1 SQVTM and CDR2 ANQGSEA. The CDR3 DNA reads as TGCAGCGGGGGGCACCCCACCGGGGAGCTGTTTTTT. It encodes CSGGHPTGELFF.

This clone was picked up one time. J is TRBJ2-1 and V is TRBV6-4, with 7 bases aligning to TRBD1. With V trimmed by 5 bases and J by 3 bases, 4 bases remained unmatched. The CDR3 totals 14 residues. Germline assignment: CDR1 MRHNA and CDR2 SNTAGT. The CDR3 DNA follows: TGTGCCAGCAGTCCGCAGGGGGACTACAATGAGCAGTTCTTC. Its protein is CASSPQGDYNEQFF.

This clone was seen only a few times. CDR3 loop: CASSVSTGTNPPQHF. In DNA, the CDR3 is TGTGCCAGCAGCGTATCGACAGGGACCAACCCGCCCCAGCATTTT. The chain is built from TRBV6-1 and TRBJ1-5; 7 nucleotides agree with TRBD1. This CDR3 spans 15 amino acids. Germline CDR1 reads MNHNS; CDR2 reads SASEGT. With 6 bases clipped from V and 9 bases from J, the junction kept 14 bases outside the gene matches.

The rearrangement uses TRBV9 and TRBJ2-3; a possible D gene is TRBD1 (5 bases). This CDR3 region has 19 residues. V was clipped by 4 bases and J by 2 bases, with 26 bases between them. Germline V gene lookup returns CDR1 SGDLS and CDR2 YYNGEE. The DNA for the CDR3 is TGTGCCAGCAGCTCCGACCTCCTACAGGTCTTAATAGACACAGATACGCAGTATTTT. Protein: CASSSDLLQVLIDTDTQYF.

The gene calls are TRBV5-1 and TRBJ1-5, with D perhaps TRBD1 (5 bases). CDR3 length: 13 amino acids. V lost 4 bases and J 6 bases, leaving 11 bases between the germline ends. Germline V gives CDR1 SGHRS, CDR2 YFSETQ. Written as DNA, the CDR3 is TGCGCCAGCAGCGCTGGTAGGGGTCAGCCCCAGCATTTT. The encoded protein is CASSAGRGQPQHF.

This chain links TRBV4-3 with TRBJ1-1, with D hard to call. There are 15 residues in the CDR3. From germline, CDR1 is LGHNA and CDR2 YSLEER. Trimming shortened V by 1 base and J by 6 bases, and 15 bases separated the two germline ends. This chain's CDR3 is CASSQGRGSRAEAFF. In DNA form, the CDR3 reads TGCGCCAGCAGCCAAGGTCGAGGGTCTCGGGCTGAAGCTTTCTTT.